This TCR beta chain comes out of a study of response to subunit inactivated influenza vaccine. Using its own MiXCR run on the RT-PCR reads, TCRdb lists one record per CDR3 protein. The sample contains about 620,000 distinct CDR3 sequences, approximately 11% of which appear only once. The CDR3 length is 14 residues. The V gene's germline CDR1 is SGHAT and CDR2 FQNNGV. V trimming: 1 base; J trimming: 4 bases; junction bases outside the gene matches: 4. These data were likewise used in another study, on T cells expressing NK-cell markers. That report notes: Generation of TCR beta cDNA was performed by 5'RACE template switching incorporating UMIs. The study drew TCR beta repertoires from sorted CD3+CD56+NKG2C+, CD3+CD56+NKG2C- and CD3+CD56-NKG2C+ T cells. In about six donors, dominant NKG2C+ clonotypes were roughly 1.0-7.0% of CD8+ T cells.

Specimen: PBMCs from blood, collected on the day of vaccination. The receptor comes from a man aged 45-65 years who received an inactivated influenza vaccine. The V gene is TRBV11-2, the J gene TRBJ2-7; 7 bases are a match to TRBD2. CDR3 sequence: CASSLGLAKYEQYF. The CDR3 bases are TGTGCCAGCAGCTTAGGACTAGCTAAGTACGAGCAGTACTTC.